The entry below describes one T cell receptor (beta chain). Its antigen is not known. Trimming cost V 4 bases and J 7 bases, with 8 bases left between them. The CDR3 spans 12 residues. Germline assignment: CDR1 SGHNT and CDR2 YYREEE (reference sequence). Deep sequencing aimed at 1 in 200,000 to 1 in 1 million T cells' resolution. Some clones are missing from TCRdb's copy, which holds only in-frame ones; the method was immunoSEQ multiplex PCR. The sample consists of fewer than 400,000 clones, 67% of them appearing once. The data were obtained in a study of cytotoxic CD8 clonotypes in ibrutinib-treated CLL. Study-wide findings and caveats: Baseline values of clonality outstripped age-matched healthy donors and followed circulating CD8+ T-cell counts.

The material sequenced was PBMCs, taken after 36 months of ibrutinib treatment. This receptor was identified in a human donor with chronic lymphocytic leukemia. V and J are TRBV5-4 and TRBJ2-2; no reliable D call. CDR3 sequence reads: CASSPPRGELFF. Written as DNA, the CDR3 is TGTGCCAGCAGCCCTCCCCGCGGGGAGCTGTTTTTT.